This TCR beta chain was recorded in a study of regulatory T cells in long-lasting Graves disease. CDR3-region Arm-PCR and iRepertoire HTBI primers produced the TCR beta libraries. TCRdb analysed the multiplex PCR reads with MiXCR anew, one entry per CDR3 protein. The repertoire holds around 420,000 distinct CDR3 sequences, with roughly 16% as singletons. The length of the CDR3 is 11 residues. Trimming cost V 8 bases and J 2 bases, with 7 bases left between them. Time point of the sample: newly diagnosed GD, antithyroid drugs for less than 3 months. From RNA extracted from PBMCs, the TCR library was made. In its sample, this clonotype was seen a few times.

V is TRBV12-3 or TRBV12-4 and J is TRBJ2-7; weak D call: TRBD1 (5 bases). The specimen was peripheral blood mononuclear cells (PBMCs), collected at new diagnosis, from a patient treated with antithyroid drugs. The source of this sequence is a female donor with Graves disease. In nucleotides, the CDR3 is TGTGCCAGCGGGGCGACCTACGAGCAGTACTTC. Translation: CASGATYEQYF.